The 5 T cell receptor beta chains reported below all come from one sample, sequenced in a study of blood T cell repertoires in COVID-19. The table came from immunoSEQ multiplex PCR; TCRdb's copy has only in-frame clones and leaves some out. Of over 140,000 clones in the sample, 75% to 85% are singletons; the top ten hold roughly 4.7%. The specimen sequenced was peripheral blood. The receptors derive from a woman older than 75 with active or convalescent COVID-19.

The genes are TRBV19 and TRBJ2-1; D might be TRBD2 (5 bases). CDR3 length equals 16 residues. The germline V gene has CDR1 LNHDA and CDR2 SQIVND (reference sequence). The V and J ends lost 1 base and 3 bases respectively, with 13 bases between them. The CDR3 sequence is CASSIGGVEGYNEQFF. The CDR3 DNA sequence: TGTGCCAGTAGTATAGGAGGTGTCGAGGGCTACAATGAGCAGTTCTTC. The full variable domain, completed using reference TRBV19 and TRBJ2-1, is DGGITQSPKYLFRKEGQNVTLSCEQNLNHDAMYWYRQDPGQGLRLIYYSQIVNDFQKGDIAEGYSVSREKKESFPLTVTSAQKNPTAFYLCASSIGGVEGYNEQFFGPGTRLTVL.

The chain uses TRBV12-3 or TRBV12-4 and TRBJ2-7; tentatively, D is TRBD1 (6 bases). The length of the CDR3 is 13 residues. V was shortened by 2 bases and J by 3 bases, with 8 bases between the two germline ends. The CDR3 DNA follows: TGTGCCAGCAGTTTAAGGGGGAACTACGAGCAGTACTTC. The encoded protein is CASSLRGNYEQYF.

The V call is TRBV3-1 (or the pseudogene TRBV3-2), the J call TRBJ2-7, with unresolved D. V was trimmed by 1 base and J by 4 bases, leaving 8 bases between them. Germline assignment: CDR1 LGHDT and CDR2 YNNKEL (reference sequence). The CDR3 runs to 13 residues. This CDR3 is CASSQGRQYEQYF. The CDR3 DNA sequence: TGTGCCAGCAGCCAAGGTCGTCAGTACGAGCAGTACTTC.

The rearrangement uses TRBV6-5 and TRBJ2-7; weak D call: TRBD1 (5 bases). The V gene lost 6 bases and the J gene lost 3 bases, with 15 bases spanning the gap. The germline gives CDR1 MNHEY, CDR2 SVGAGI. The CDR3 spans 14 residues. CDR3 nucleotides: TGTGCCAGCAGGGCCGGTAACAGGCTCTACGAGCAGTACTTC. Its translation is CASRAGNRLYEQYF.

V usage is TRBV9 and J usage is TRBJ1-5, with a tentative D call TRBD1 (6 bases). CDR3 length: 17 residues. From germline, CDR1 is SGDLS and CDR2 YYNGEE. The V end was cut by 0 bases, the J end by 2 bases, with 15 bases between. The CDR3 reads CASSVANSGGRNQPQHF. The CDR3 DNA follows: TGTGCCAGCAGCGTAGCCAATTCGGGGGGGCGCAATCAGCCCCAGCATTTT.